This T cell receptor beta chain came from a study of cytomegalovirus exposure and HLA in healthy donors (TCRdb year 2017). For context, the study as a whole: An earlier analysis of approximately 590 of the donors reported 250 to 350 Gb of sequence data and 100 million to 140 million unique TCR beta sequences from 150 million to 200 million T cells. Approximately 300 gigabases of sequencing data and roughly 90 million unique TCR sequences were included in an early release covering about 600 HLA-typed donors. Of the approximately 400 genotyped donors, 70% to 90% were placed in the genetic ancestry cluster associated with self-reported Caucasian donors. The study aimed to test whether cataloging public T cell receptors could reveal signatures of past pathogen exposure. The study used immunosequencing to profile the T cell repertoires of 666 subjects and linked those repertoires to cytomegalovirus serostatus. In addition to the first cohort of 666 subjects, a separate validation cohort of 130 or so different subjects was used. To predict cytomegalovirus infection status, the study brought together high-throughput TCR immunosequencing, statistical association of individual TCRs with disease status, and machine learning. To study patterns of TCR occurrence, a later analysis re-analyzed previously published TCR beta repertoires from 700 or so donors and added high-resolution HLA genotyping. The later analysis used no new phenotypic data to find candidate immune exposures, relying instead on TCR beta sequences and their occurrence across donors. An earlier analysis of several hundred of the donors applied high-throughput TCR beta sequencing to assess whether each TCR beta V gene segment acted as functional or pseudogenic. Donor age, sex, ethnicity and CMV serostatus were compiled alongside the repertoire data. In a later genetic analysis, genome-wide SNP genotypes for about three fifths of the 666 donors were used, and that subset was treated as a discovery cohort. Every repertoire in the discovery cohort had been generated on one and the same sequencing platform. HLA typing included class I and class II loci at four-digit resolution. The number of typed donors differed by locus: roughly 629-640 for A, B, C, DRB1 and DQB1; some 500 for DQA1; about 600 for DPA1; and roughly 450 for DPB1. Four or five DR-DQ haplotypes were treated as single units for association and clustering because of strong linkage in the cohort. Among 300 to 500 genotyped donors of the cohort, an average of roughly 230,000 unique TCR beta nucleotide sequences was sequenced per donor, of which about 19% were non-productive.

Worth noting for this clone: This clone's antigen is unknown. No base quality values were provided; no much bigger clone lies one nucleotide off.

For CDR1 and CDR2, the germline V gene lists SGHTA and FQGTGA. Relative to germline, V is missing 5 bases and J is missing 5 bases, with 3 bases of the junction outside any gene match. The CDR3 runs 14 amino acids, cysteine and phenylalanine included. The DNA shown is the 42-base CDR3, in frame from base 1. Library generation was performed with the immunoSEQ multiplex PCR assay. A mixture of 60 forward primers for TCR Vbeta segments and 13 reverse primers for TCR Jbeta segments was used in the multiplex PCR. The CDR3 region of rearranged TCR beta genes was amplified from genomic DNA by a multiplex PCR assay. Amplified TCR beta libraries were sequenced as 87-base-pair reads on the Illumina HiSeq System. Per the original workflow: A later analysis counted tens of millions of unique TCR beta chains across the 500 to 850 repertoires, and 9 million to 14 million of these chains were shared by at least two donors. A nearest-neighbor algorithm error-corrected the raw reads and collapsed the reads into unique sequences, merging closely related sequences to remove PCR and sequencing errors. CDR3 sequences were aligned to IMGT reference sequences to assign V, D and J gene segments. For a sequence to be retained, a match of at least six nucleotides to both a V gene segment and a J gene segment was required. Rearrangements were classified as productive when the CDR3 lacked stop codons and remained in frame with V and J, and all other rearrangements were classified as non-productive. Following IMGT convention, CDR3 was defined as the stretch from the second conserved V-encoded cysteine to the conserved J-encoded phenylalanine. The earlier analysis of about 640 of the donors excluded any sequence lacking an unambiguous match to a single V gene segment. An earlier analysis of a few hundred of the donors classified V segments as functional when productive rearrangements were above 56.7% and as segregating when the standard deviation between donors was above 5%. A statistical classification framework was built to diagnose cytomegalovirus status from the catalog of TCR beta chain sequences. In a later analysis, TCR nucleotide sequences were compared against IMGT/GENE-DB human TR gene sequences so that V and J genes could be assigned. Using the TCRdist pipeline, a later analysis assigned CDR3 sequences along with most-parsimonious VDJ recombination scenarios. A later analysis defined each TCR beta chain by its CDR3 amino acid sequence plus V-gene family, and excluded reads lacking a unique V-gene family. To address suspected cross-contamination and a sequencing artifact, a later analysis removed roughly 640 highly shared, low-generation-probability nucleotide sequences. In a later analysis, a clonal expansion index for each public chain was calculated from normalized within-repertoire ranks of inferred template counts. A later analysis computed generation probabilities with a VDJ recombination model fitted to out-of-frame rearrangements, and checked the results against IGoR. In a later analysis, hypergeometric tests were used to score TCR-TCR, TCR-HLA and TCR-CMV co-occurrence, with a repertoire-size bias correction applied to TCR pairs. To estimate false discovery rates, a later analysis permuted the HLA or CMV assignments 20 times. A later analysis grouped co-occurring TCRs with DBSCAN, adding TCRdist sequence similarity when clustering within HLA-allele-positive subsets. Co-occurrence clustering excluded repertoires with fewer than 30,000 or more than 120,000 public chains, plus five with anomalous nucleotide sharing. What TCRdb holds here is the immuneACCESS table cut down to in-frame rearrangements. Part of the clones is not present; checked against another copy, under half of the missing clones reflect an unresolved V gene, and the others are unexplained. V and J calls plus clone size are reproduced from that table; the DNA served to infer D and trimming. The sample has under 200,000 clones on record, almost 75% of them singletons. 5% to 6.5% of the sample is in the top ten clones.

The cohort comprised some 680 healthy bone marrow donors. At the time of sampling, all cohort members were nominally healthy, though unrecorded immune exposures were likely present. The donor was CMV seropositive and belonged to the group of about 290 seropositive cohort members. Each donor provided a peripheral blood sample, and peripheral blood mononuclear cells were used for TCR beta sequencing. The Qiagen DNeasy Blood Extraction Kit was used to extract genomic DNA from the blood cell samples. General conclusions and limits of the study: A few of the identified cytomegalovirus-associated TCR beta chains were confirmed in vitro to be specific for cytomegalovirus antigens. A later analysis found that HLA-associated TCR beta chains were more clonally expanded and had lower generation probabilities than equally common non-associated chains. Approximately 18 rarely observed V segments, including chromosome 9 orphons, were excluded from the earlier analysis of approximately 500 of the donors because counts were too low. The presence/absence analyses assumed that sequencing depth was roughly uniform across donors, and that assumption may not be true. The 87-base-pair reads could not distinguish some IMGT-functional V segments, including TRBV6-2 and TRBV6-3, so those segments were excluded. Immune exposure information for the cohort was limited to CMV serostatus. Most TCR sequences were seen in very few donors, while some public TCRs were found in many individuals. The classifier was reported to diagnose cytomegalovirus status with high specificity and sensitivity in both the original and validation cohorts. An earlier analysis of roughly 570 of the donors showed that most TCR beta V segments appeared in productive rearrangements either about 90% or about 30% of the time, which broadly matched IMGT annotations. The study gave a list of some 150 TCR beta chains associated with cytomegalovirus. A further reported finding was that TCR beta sequences accurately predicted the HLA-A and HLA-B alleles for most subjects in the first cohort. HLA typing was unavailable for some donors at each locus, so association tests used only the typed subset. A later analysis found that most CMV-associated TCR beta chains appeared HLA-restricted, with HLA associations seemingly driven largely by CMV exposure. A later analysis associated 15,000 to 20,000 TCR beta sequences with specific HLA alleles at a false discovery rate of 0.05. Only TCR beta chains were sequenced in this cohort, and the absence of alpha or paired-chain data limited detectable features. A later analysis reported that several top co-occurrence clusters appeared linked to parvovirus B19, influenza, CMV and Epstein-Barr virus. In a later genetic analysis, fewer N-insertions in productive TCRs were reported among donors in an Asian-associated ancestry cluster than the roughly 640-donor mean. A group of highly shared sequence variants was considered likely to be a technical artifact of the sequencing pipeline. V-gene and J-gene trimming of TCR beta chains was associated with a missense DCLRE1C variant in a later genetic analysis, and the association was replicated in an independent cohort. Linkage disequilibrium might explain the correlated functional status among segregating V segments, but an unknown experimental factor could not be excluded. A later analysis found that TCR association rates varied across HLA loci, with DRB1 alleles showing the most associated TCRs and HLA-C alleles the fewest. It was suggested by the authors that the approach could potentially be generalized to other disease states and immunological phenotypes. Assigning TCR associations to individual alleles was difficult when HLA alleles, especially DR and DQ, strongly co-occurred.

The receptor comes from a young woman in good health and CMV-seropositive. The receptor chain draws on TRBV7-3 and TRBJ2-3; TRBD2 matches 11 bases in the middle. Sample: PBMCs. The DNA sequence is given as TGTGCCAGCAGCATCGGGACTAGCGGAGATACGCAGTATTTT. This sequence encodes CASSIGTSGDTQYF.